This TCR beta chain was recovered during a study of cytomegalovirus exposure and HLA in healthy donors. Study-level points and caveats: Most CMV-associated TCR beta chains appeared HLA-restricted in a later analysis. Reportedly, diagnosis of cytomegalovirus status by the classifier showed high specificity and sensitivity.

Primers: 60 Vbeta forward and 13 Jbeta reverse. Using immunoSEQ multiplex PCR, the repertoire was profiled, and TCRdb retains in-frame clones only, with some absent. The data show 95,000 to 150,000 clones, 60% to 75% seen once. Notes on this clone: The antigen is not known. The junction shows a germline mismatch at one end, possibly a read error.

The sequencing input was PBMCs. This clonotype was obtained from a woman aged 40-49 years in good health and CMV-seropositive.

The CDR3 loop is CAWSVQGYDNSPPHF. In nucleotides, the CDR3 is TGTGCCTGGAGCGTCCAGGGGTATGATAATTCACCCCCCCACTTT. This rearrangement joins TRBV30 to TRBJ1-6; D perhaps matches TRBD1 (6 bases). The CDR3 length is 15 residues. Germline V CDR1 and CDR2: GTSNPN, SVGIG (reference sequence).